A selection of T cell receptor beta chains follows, all from one sample in a study of T cell responses to AZD1222 COVID-19 vaccine. Produced via immunoSEQ multiplex PCR; TCRdb's table is partial and in-frame only. This table holds 150,000 to 200,000 clones, around 90% found once. Sequencing used peripheral blood, obtained on day 0 of AZD1222 vaccination. Source of these receptors: an adult in good health. CDR3s include the opening cysteine and the closing phenylalanine or tryptophan. The size field is filled for only some rows; it gives once, few, many or a size class.

V gene: TRBV19; J gene: TRBJ2-1; clone size: -; CDR3 protein: CASRPGLAGTNEQFF
V gene: TRBV28; J gene: TRBJ2-7; clone size: -; CDR3 protein: CASSKPGTRTFEQYF
V gene: TRBV6-5; J gene: TRBJ1-5; clone size: -; CDR3 protein: CASSYFRGGSNQPQHF
V gene: TRBV19; J gene: TRBJ2-3; clone size: -; CDR3 protein: CASSSRTSGNTDTQYF
V gene: TRBV5-1; J gene: TRBJ1-5; clone size: -; CDR3 protein: CASSSGQGAPRDSNQPQHF
V gene: TRBV7-6; J gene: TRBJ2-7; clone size: -; CDR3 protein: CASSLTDRGTYEQYF
V gene: TRBV28; J gene: TRBJ1-2; clone size: -; CDR3 protein: CASSSGQGLGYTF
V gene: TRBV6-1; J gene: TRBJ2-1; clone size: once; CDR3 protein: CASSSTSLPYNEQFF
V gene: TRBV28; J gene: TRBJ1-5; clone size: -; CDR3 protein: CASTKGSQPQHF
V gene: TRBV19; J gene: TRBJ1-2; clone size: -; CDR3 protein: CASSARAESYGYTF
V gene: TRBV11-2; J gene: TRBJ2-7; clone size: -; CDR3 protein: CASSLVFEQYF
V gene: TRBV28; J gene: TRBJ1-6; clone size: -; CDR3 protein: CASISGDNSPLHF
V gene: TRBV3-1/TRBV3-2; J gene: TRBJ2-1; clone size: -; CDR3 protein: CASSTRTGSGEQFF
V gene: TRBV18; J gene: TRBJ2-3; clone size: -; CDR3 protein: CASSPVTSTDTQYF
V gene: TRBV28; J gene: TRBJ1-2; clone size: -; CDR3 protein: CASSPGQGDLGYTF
V gene: TRBV6-1; J gene: TRBJ2-2; clone size: -; CDR3 protein: CASSEQSNTGELFF
V gene: TRBV9; J gene: TRBJ2-1; clone size: -; CDR3 protein: CASSVGGGEQFF
V gene: TRBV6-1; J gene: TRBJ2-3; clone size: -; CDR3 protein: CASSEVVSTDTQYF
V gene: TRBV30; J gene: TRBJ2-3; clone size: once; CDR3 protein: CAWSFTDTQYF
V gene: TRBV25-1; J gene: TRBJ2-3; clone size: -; CDR3 protein: CASRRGTVTDTQYF
V gene: TRBV4-1; J gene: TRBJ1-2; clone size: -; CDR3 protein: CASSQGGTQRGFMGGYTF
V gene: TRBV19; J gene: TRBJ2-2; clone size: once; CDR3 protein: CASTWDGNTGELFF
V gene: TRBV7-9; J gene: TRBJ2-1; clone size: once; CDR3 protein: CASWGGGPYNEQFF
V gene: TRBV28; J gene: TRBJ2-3; clone size: once; CDR3 protein: CASGDTQYF
V gene: TRBV6-5; J gene: TRBJ2-1; clone size: -; CDR3 protein: CASSRQGYNEQFF
V gene: TRBV13; J gene: TRBJ2-7; clone size: -; CDR3 protein: CASSLVLAGPTYEQYF
V gene: TRBV24-1; J gene: TRBJ1-2; clone size: -; CDR3 protein: CATSDGVEGYGYTF
V gene: TRBV4-3; J gene: TRBJ2-2; clone size: -; CDR3 protein: CASSQSRGTGELFF
V gene: TRBV11-1; J gene: TRBJ1-3; clone size: -; CDR3 protein: CASRDSGNTIYF
V gene: TRBV14; J gene: TRBJ1-2; clone size: -; CDR3 protein: CASSQDWQGDGYTF
V gene: TRBV11-2; J gene: TRBJ1-1; clone size: once; CDR3 protein: CASSVYRGTEAFF
V gene: TRBV6-5; J gene: TRBJ2-2; clone size: -; CDR3 protein: CASTRQQGRTGELFF
V gene: TRBV4-1; J gene: TRBJ2-3; clone size: -; CDR3 protein: CASSQESSGVTDTQYF
V gene: TRBV30; J gene: TRBJ1-2; clone size: -; CDR3 protein: CARKRGNNYGYTF
V gene: TRBV6-6; J gene: TRBJ2-7; clone size: -; CDR3 protein: CASSPQPLAGGSYEQYF
V gene: TRBV15; J gene: TRBJ1-1; clone size: -; CDR3 protein: CATRDGTGFMNTEAFF
V gene: TRBV21-1; J gene: TRBJ2-7; clone size: -; CDR3 protein: CAEGLAGEIFSYEQYF
V gene: TRBV11-3; J gene: TRBJ2-7; clone size: -; CDR3 protein: CASSHGTGFSYEQYF
V gene: TRBV12-5; J gene: TRBJ2-1; clone size: -; CDR3 protein: CASANSGGGNEQFF
V gene: TRBV5-4; J gene: TRBJ2-5; clone size: -; CDR3 protein: CASSGRDRPMGETQYF
V gene: TRBV6-2/TRBV6-3; J gene: TRBJ1-2; clone size: few; CDR3 protein: CASSEINYGYTF
V gene: TRBV12-3/TRBV12-4; J gene: TRBJ1-5; clone size: once; CDR3 protein: CASSFGQGQPQHF
V gene: TRBV19; J gene: TRBJ2-3; clone size: -; CDR3 protein: CASSMYSDTQYF
V gene: TRBV7-2; J gene: TRBJ2-2; clone size: -; CDR3 protein: CASSLSRTGNAGELFF
V gene: TRBV30; J gene: TRBJ1-3; clone size: -; CDR3 protein: CAWSRKQGSGNTIYF
V gene: TRBV19; J gene: TRBJ2-7; clone size: -; CDR3 protein: CASSGVGLVPSIHEQYF
V gene: TRBV18; J gene: TRBJ1-4; clone size: -; CDR3 protein: CASSQRTDEKLFF
V gene: TRBV5-6; J gene: TRBJ2-1; clone size: -; CDR3 protein: CASSFLSVAGGRGSPEQFF
V gene: TRBV4-1; J gene: TRBJ1-6; clone size: -; CDR3 protein: CASSQTPGQGSSYNSPLHF
V gene: TRBV28; J gene: TRBJ2-3; clone size: -; CDR3 protein: CASSRQGYSTDTQYF